These T cell receptor beta chains were read from a single sample in a study of cytomegalovirus exposure and HLA in healthy donors. Repertoires were generated with immunoSEQ multiplex PCR, while TCRdb's copy carries only in-frame clones and drops some. The table records 150,000 to 180,000 clones, more than 70% of them present only once. The specimen sequenced was PBMCs. The receptor set was obtained from a woman between 40 and 55 years old in good health and CMV-seropositive. The CDR3 runs from the conserved cysteine through the conserved F or W. The D gene is left open where the match is weak. Clone size is shown for a subset of rows, as once, few, many or a class of expanded clone.

size: .
D: TRBD2
V: TRBV5-1
J: TRBJ2-3
DNA: TGCGCCAGCAGCTTTAATGGGAAAACTAGCGGGAGGGCCCGGGGGCAGTATTTT
CDR3: CASSFNGKTSGRARGQYF

size: .
D: .
V: TRBV28
J: TRBJ2-5
DNA: TGTGCCAGCAGTTTGGTAGGGGTCGAGACCCAGTACTTC
CDR3: CASSLVGVETQYF

size: .
D: TRBD1
V: TRBV19
J: TRBJ2-7
DNA: TGTGCCAGTAGTACTTTACCGGGACAGGGCTACGAGCAGTACTTC
CDR3: CASSTLPGQGYEQYF

size: .
D: TRBD2
V: TRBV18
J: TRBJ2-2
DNA: TGTGCCAGCTCTTCCACGGGAGGTTCGAACACCGGGGAGCTGTTTTTT
CDR3: CASSSTGGSNTGELFF

size: .
D: .
V: TRBV28
J: TRBJ2-1
DNA: TGTGCCAGCAGTACGTCACACATGAAAAAAAGCTCCTACAATGAGCAGTTCTTC
CDR3: CASSTSHMKKSSYNEQFF

size: .
D: TRBD2
V: TRBV28
J: TRBJ2-1
DNA: TGTGCCAGCAGTCTGCCGGGACTAGCGGGAGACAGGGGGCAGTTCTTC
CDR3: CASSLPGLAGDRGQFF

size: once
D: .
V: TRBV10-2
J: TRBJ2-7
DNA: TGCGCCAGCAGCCACACCTTCTCCTACGAGCAGTACTTC
CDR3: CASSHTFSYEQYF

size: few
D: TRBD1
V: TRBV6-5
J: TRBJ2-3
DNA: TGTGCCAGCAGCTCCGGACAGGGGGGGACAAAGTTGTATTTT
CDR3: CASSSGQGGTKLYF

size: .
D: .
V: TRBV28
J: TRBJ1-1
DNA: TGTGCCAGCAGCCCCCCGGGGGGCGCGGTTGAAGCTTTCTTT
CDR3: CASSPPGGAVEAFF

size: .
D: .
V: TRBV19
J: TRBJ1-2
DNA: TGTGCCAGTAGTATAGGAGCAGGGCACTATGGCTACACCTTC
CDR3: CASSIGAGHYGYTF

size: few
D: TRBD1
V: TRBV6-4
J: TRBJ1-2
DNA: TGTGCCAGCAGTGAAGGACAGGGCCCTAACTATGGCTACACCTTC
CDR3: CASSEGQGPNYGYTF

size: .
D: .
V: TRBV28
J: TRBJ2-5
DNA: TGTGCCACACAGGACAGAATAAAAGAGACCCAGTACTTC
CDR3: CATQDRIKETQYF

size: .
D: TRBD1
V: TRBV18
J: TRBJ1-5
DNA: TGTGCCAGCTCACCCGAACAGACAGGGGTGGGTCAGCCCCAGCATTTT
CDR3: CASSPEQTGVGQPQHF

size: .
D: .
V: TRBV7-9
J: TRBJ2-7
DNA: TGTGCCAGCAGCTTAGTTGCAGGGTGGGGCCCCTCCTACGAGCAGTACTTC
CDR3: CASSLVAGWGPSYEQYF

size: .
D: .
V: TRBV29-1
J: TRBJ2-6
DNA: TGCAGCGCCTCACAGGGACCTGTTTTCTCTGGGGCCAACGTCCTGACTTTC
CDR3: CSASQGPVFSGANVLTF

size: few
D: TRBD1
V: TRBV19
J: TRBJ1-1
DNA: TGTGCCAGTACCTCGGGACAGATGAACACTGAAGCTTTCTTT
CDR3: CASTSGQMNTEAFF

size: .
D: .
V: TRBV30
J: TRBJ2-7
DNA: TGTGCCTGGAGAGTTAGCTACGAGCAGTACTTC
CDR3: CAWRVSYEQYF

size: .
D: TRBD1
V: TRBV6-1
J: TRBJ1-2
DNA: TGTGCCAGCAGTGGGACAGGGGGCCCCCAAAAATATGGCTACACCTTC
CDR3: CASSGTGGPQKYGYTF

size: .
D: TRBD2
V: TRBV7-3
J: TRBJ2-1
DNA: TGTGCCAGCAGCTCTAGCGGGGGCAATTACAATGAGCAGTTCTTC
CDR3: CASSSSGGNYNEQFF

size: .
D: TRBD2
V: TRBV7-3
J: TRBJ2-1
DNA: TGTGCCAGCAGCCTAAGGCCTCAGACTAGCGGGACGCCCTCCTACAATGAGCAGTTCTTC
CDR3: CASSLRPQTSGTPSYNEQFF

size: .
D: .
V: TRBV18
J: TRBJ2-7
DNA: TGTGCCAGCTCACCAGGCGCGGGCGAGCAGTACTTC
CDR3: CASSPGAGEQYF

size: .
D: TRBD2
V: TRBV27
J: TRBJ2-3
DNA: TGTGCCAGCAGTTCCCTGGTTCGGGTGGGAGGGGCAGATACGCAGTATTTT
CDR3: CASSSLVRVGGADTQYF

size: few
D: TRBD2
V: TRBV5-4
J: TRBJ2-7
DNA: TGTGCCAGCAGCCCCCGGACTAGCGGGGCCTACGAGCAGTACTTC
CDR3: CASSPRTSGAYEQYF

size: .
D: TRBD2
V: TRBV27
J: TRBJ2-1
DNA: TGTGCCAGCACCACTACTAGCGGGAGAAGCCTGCGTTTGCTGCCGAATGAGCAGTTCTTC
CDR3: CASTTTSGRSLRLLPNEQFF

size: .
D: TRBD2
V: TRBV5-1
J: TRBJ2-1
DNA: TGCGCCAGCAGCTCGGCTCCGGGACTAGACTACAATGAGCAGTTCTTC
CDR3: CASSSAPGLDYNEQFF

size: once
D: .
V: TRBV7-3
J: TRBJ2-1
DNA: TGTGCCAGCAGCTTAACCGGCAATGAGCAGTTCTTC
CDR3: CASSLTGNEQFF

size: .
D: .
V: TRBV7-9
J: TRBJ1-4
DNA: TGTGCCAGCAGCCCGACCGGGACAACGAATGAAAAACTGTTTTTT
CDR3: CASSPTGTTNEKLFF

size: .
D: TRBD2
V: TRBV30
J: TRBJ2-2
DNA: TGTGCCTGGAGTGTACCTAGCGGGAGATCCACCGGGGAGCTGTTTTTT
CDR3: CAWSVPSGRSTGELFF

size: .
D: TRBD1
V: TRBV25-1
J: TRBJ1-1
DNA: TGTGCCAGCAGAGGGACAGGGAAGAACACTGAAGCTTTCTTT
CDR3: CASRGTGKNTEAFF

size: .
D: TRBD2
V: TRBV27
J: TRBJ2-3
DNA: TGTGCCAGCAGGCGGACTAGCGGGCCGAGCACAGATACGCAGTATTTT
CDR3: CASRRTSGPSTDTQYF

size: few
D: TRBD2
V: TRBV6-6
J: TRBJ2-5
DNA: TGTGCCAGCACTCTAGCGGGGCTCCCGGGGGAGACCCAGTACTTC
CDR3: CASTLAGLPGETQYF

size: .
D: TRBD2
V: TRBV7-9
J: TRBJ2-7
DNA: TGTGCCAGCAGCTTCGGGACTAGCGGGAGCTACGAGCAGTACTTC
CDR3: CASSFGTSGSYEQYF

size: few
D: .
V: TRBV19
J: TRBJ1-5
DNA: TGTGCCAGTAGTATAGATTTCAGGTTGAACAATCAGCCCCAGCATTTT
CDR3: CASSIDFRLNNQPQHF

size: .
D: .
V: TRBV28
J: TRBJ2-7
DNA: TGTGCCAGCAGCCAGATACAGGGACCCGGCCTCTACGAGCAGTACTTC
CDR3: CASSQIQGPGLYEQYF

size: .
D: TRBD2
V: TRBV5-1
J: TRBJ2-3
DNA: TGCGCCAGCAGTCCGTCGCGGGAGGGCCCAGATACGCAGTATTTT
CDR3: CASSPSREGPDTQYF

size: few
D: .
V: TRBV5-6
J: TRBJ2-7
DNA: TGTGCCAGCAGCTTGTGGCACAGCGGGTCCTACGAGCAGTACTTC
CDR3: CASSLWHSGSYEQYF

size: .
D: .
V: TRBV6-1
J: TRBJ1-2
DNA: TGTGCCAGCAGTGAGATTGGGGCTGGCTACACCTTC
CDR3: CASSEIGAGYTF

size: .
D: TRBD1
V: TRBV11-3
J: TRBJ2-6
DNA: TGTGCCAGCAGCTTAGATCTATGGGGACAGTCACACTCTGGGGCCAACGTCCTGACTTTC
CDR3: CASSLDLWGQSHSGANVLTF

size: .
D: TRBD1
V: TRBV9
J: TRBJ2-7
DNA: TGTGCCAGCAGCCTACGGGACAGGGGGCAGGAGCAGTACTTC
CDR3: CASSLRDRGQEQYF

size: .
D: .
V: TRBV9
J: TRBJ2-1
DNA: TGTGCCAGCAGCGTAGACGACTCCGGCTCCTACAATGAGCAGTTCTTC
CDR3: CASSVDDSGSYNEQFF

size: .
D: TRBD1
V: TRBV6-1
J: TRBJ2-7
DNA: TGTGCCAGCAGGTCCCGGGACAGGGTTTACGAGCAGTACTTC
CDR3: CASRSRDRVYEQYF

size: .
D: TRBD2
V: TRBV15
J: TRBJ2-1
DNA: TGTGCCACCAGCAGAGATAGGACTAGCGGTGACCCCCTGGGGCAGTTCTTC
CDR3: CATSRDRTSGDPLGQFF

size: .
D: .
V: TRBV25-1
J: TRBJ2-5
DNA: TGTGCCAGCAGTGAATTGGTGACAGTACAAGAGACCCAGTACTTC
CDR3: CASSELVTVQETQYF

size: .
D: .
V: TRBV11-2
J: TRBJ1-4
DNA: TGTGCCAGCAGCCTGGGACTCGGGGGTGAAAAACTGTTTTTT
CDR3: CASSLGLGGEKLFF

size: .
D: TRBD2
V: TRBV5-1
J: TRBJ2-1
DNA: TGCGCCAGCAGCTTGGTTGGGACTAGCGGCTACAATGAGCAGTTCTTC
CDR3: CASSLVGTSGYNEQFF

size: .
D: .
V: TRBV5-4
J: TRBJ2-7
DNA: TGTGCCAGCAGCGGCGACACCTACGAGCAGTACTTC
CDR3: CASSGDTYEQYF

size: .
D: .
V: TRBV11-1
J: TRBJ2-5
DNA: TGTGCCAGCAGCTCGGGGGGCAACCAAGAGACCCAGTACTTC
CDR3: CASSSGGNQETQYF

size: once
D: .
V: TRBV5-1
J: TRBJ1-2
DNA: TGCGCCAGCAGCTTGCTCCAGGGTTCCGATGGCTACACCTTC
CDR3: CASSLLQGSDGYTF

size: .
D: TRBD1
V: TRBV19
J: TRBJ1-5
DNA: TGTGCCAGTACTAATGGGCGGACAGGGAATCAGCCCCAGCATTTT
CDR3: CASTNGRTGNQPQHF

size: .
D: .
V: TRBV7-9
J: TRBJ2-2
DNA: TGTGCCAGCAGCATACTAGCCGCGAACACCGGGGAGCTGTTTTTT
CDR3: CASSILAANTGELFF

size: .
D: TRBD2
V: TRBV11-2
J: TRBJ2-3
DNA: TGTGCCAGCAGCCTGGGCCTAAGCGGGAGTCGAAATACGCAGTATTTT
CDR3: CASSLGLSGSRNTQYF

size: once
D: TRBD1
V: TRBV29-1
J: TRBJ2-6
DNA: TGCAGCGTTGAGGGACAGGGCTTCTCTGGGGCCAACGTCCTGACTTTC
CDR3: CSVEGQGFSGANVLTF

size: .
D: .
V: TRBV7-8
J: TRBJ2-6
DNA: TGTGCCAGCAGCTCCGGCGGGGCCTCTGGGGCCAACGTCCTGACTTTC
CDR3: CASSSGGASGANVLTF

size: .
D: TRBD1
V: TRBV7-2
J: TRBJ1-1
DNA: TGTGCCAGCAGATCCCGACAGGGAGCGAACACTGAAGCTTTCTTT
CDR3: CASRSRQGANTEAFF

size: .
D: TRBD1
V: TRBV30
J: TRBJ1-1
DNA: TGTGCCTGGAGCGTCTCAGGGGGCACTGAAGCTTTCTTT
CDR3: CAWSVSGGTEAFF